The source of this TCR beta chain is a study of cytomegalovirus exposure and HLA in healthy donors. With 4 bases clipped from V and 6 bases from J, the junction kept 6 bases outside the gene matches. CDR3 size: 13 residues. Germline V gene data show CDR1 as SGHRS and CDR2 as YFSETQ. The PCR ran on 60 Vbeta and 13 Jbeta primers. Sequencing was performed with immunoSEQ multiplex PCR; in TCRdb, only in-frame clones are kept and a portion is missing. Altogether around 180,000 clones are present, roughly 78% being singletons, with the ten largest covering around 13%. This clone was detected a few times. The clonotype was recovered from a woman between 50 and 59 years old in good health and CMV-seropositive. The source material was PBMCs. The chain employs TRBV5-1 and TRBJ1-1; 7 bases fit TRBD1. Here the CDR3 DNA reads TGCGCCAGCAGCGTTACTACAGGGGCTGAAGCTTTCTTT. This codes for CASSVTTGAEAFF.